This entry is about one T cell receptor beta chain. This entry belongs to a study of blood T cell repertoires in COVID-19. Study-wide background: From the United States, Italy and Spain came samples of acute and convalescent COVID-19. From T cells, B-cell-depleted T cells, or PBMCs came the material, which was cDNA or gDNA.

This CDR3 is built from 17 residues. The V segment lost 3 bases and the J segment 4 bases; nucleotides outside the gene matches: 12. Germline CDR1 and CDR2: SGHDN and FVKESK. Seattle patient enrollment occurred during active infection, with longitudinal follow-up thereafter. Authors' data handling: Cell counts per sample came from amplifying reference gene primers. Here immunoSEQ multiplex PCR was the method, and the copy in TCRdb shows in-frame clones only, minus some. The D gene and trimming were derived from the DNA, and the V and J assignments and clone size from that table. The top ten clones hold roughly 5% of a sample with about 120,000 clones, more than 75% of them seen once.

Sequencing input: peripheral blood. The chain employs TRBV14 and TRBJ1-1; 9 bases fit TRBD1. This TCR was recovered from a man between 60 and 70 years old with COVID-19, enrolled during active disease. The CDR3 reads CASSQVRDRARGTEAFF. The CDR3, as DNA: TGTGCCAGCAGCCAGGTCCGGGACAGGGCGCGGGGCACTGAAGCTTTCTTT. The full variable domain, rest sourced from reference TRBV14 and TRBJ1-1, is EAGVTQFPSHSVIEKGQTVTLRCDPISGHDNLYWYRRVMGKEIKFLLHFVKESKQDESGMPNNRFLAERTGGTYSTLKVQPAELEDSGVYFCASSQVRDRARGTEAFFGQGTRLTVV.